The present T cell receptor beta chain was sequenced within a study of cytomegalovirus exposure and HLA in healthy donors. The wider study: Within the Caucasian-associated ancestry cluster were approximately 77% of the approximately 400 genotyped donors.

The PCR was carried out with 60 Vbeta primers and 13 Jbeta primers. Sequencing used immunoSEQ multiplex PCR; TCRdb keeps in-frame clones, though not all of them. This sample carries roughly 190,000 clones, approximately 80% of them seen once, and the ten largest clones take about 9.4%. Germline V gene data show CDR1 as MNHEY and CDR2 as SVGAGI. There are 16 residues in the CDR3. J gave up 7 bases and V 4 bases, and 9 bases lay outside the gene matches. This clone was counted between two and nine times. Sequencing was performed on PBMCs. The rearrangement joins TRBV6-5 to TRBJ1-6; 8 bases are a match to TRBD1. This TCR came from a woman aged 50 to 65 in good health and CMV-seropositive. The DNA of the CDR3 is TGTGCCAGCAGTTCCTTCGGACAGGGACTGAATTCACCCCTCCACTTT. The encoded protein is CASSSFGQGLNSPLHF.